Below are 13 T cell receptor beta chains sequenced from a single sample in a study of regulatory T cells in long-lasting Graves disease. For TCR beta, libraries came from iRepertoire HTBI primers and Arm-PCR of CDR3 regions. Using its own MiXCR run on the multiplex PCR reads, TCRdb lists one record per CDR3 protein. In the table there are 350,000 to 500,000 distinct CDR3 sequences, 14% of which are singletons. The time point is: newly diagnosed GD, antithyroid drugs for less than 3 months. Preparation of the TCR library used RNA extracted from PBMCs. The sample also formed part of further work on T cells in Graves' hyperthyroidism and ophthalmopathy.

The material was peripheral blood mononuclear cells (PBMCs), obtained at new diagnosis, from a patient treated with antithyroid drugs. These receptor sequences come from a woman aged 45 to 65 with Graves disease.

The sample holds many counts of this clonotype. The chain is built from TRBV5-4 and TRBJ1-1; D is unclear. CDR3 size: 13 residues. Deletions cut 4 bases from V and 7 bases from J, with 14 bases between. Germline loops: CDR1 SGHNT, CDR2 YYREEE (reference sequence). CDR3 in DNA: TGTGCCAGCAGCCCCGAAGGGCAGGTTGAAGCTTTCTTT. As protein: CASSPEGQVEAFF.

This clonotype appeared a few times. This sequence joins TRBV2 and TRBJ1-2; D may be TRBD1 (6 bases). The CDR3 has 12 residues. V lost 2 bases and J lost 8, with 9 bases in between. The V gene's germline CDR1 is SNHLY and CDR2 FYNNEI. The CDR3 DNA reads TGTGCCAGCAGTGAACAGGGGCGAGGCTACACCTTC. Translated, it gives CASSEQGRGYTF. Full variable domain (remainder filled in from reference TRBV2 and TRBJ1-2): EPEVTQTPSHQVTQMGQEVILRCVPISNHLYFYWYRQILGQKVEFLVSFYNNEISEKSEIFDDQFSVERPDGSNFTLKIRSTKLEDSAMYFCASSEQGRGYTFGSGTRLTVV.

This clonotype was detected many times. The junction departs from germline at one end; a sequencing error may be responsible. The chain has TRBV28 and TRBJ2-1, with 7 positions matching TRBD2. CDR1 and CDR2 from the germline V gene are MDHEN and SYDVKM. This CDR3 is built from 15 residues. CDR3 in amino acids: CASNLASGSYNEQFF. DNA for the CDR3: TGTGCCAGCAATTTAGCTAGCGGATCCTACAATGAGCAGTTCTTC.

This clonotype was detected many times. The chain links TRBV15 to TRBJ1-1; D gene ambiguous. Trimming removed 1 base at V and 1 base at J, with 7 bases between. From germline, CDR1 is LNHNV and CDR2 YYDKDF (reference sequence). There are 14 residues in the CDR3. In DNA, the CDR3 is TGTGCCACCAGCAGAGTAGTGGGGAACACTGAAGCTTTCTTT. Its protein product is CATSRVVGNTEAFF.

This clonotype was detected a few times. The chain combines TRBV3-1 with TRBJ2-1, with 7 bases lining up with TRBD2. CDR1 is LGHDT, CDR2 YNNKEL, per germline (reference sequence). V dropped 2 bases and J dropped 6; count of bases not matched to a gene: 16. The CDR3 loop spans 18 amino acids. In nucleotides, the CDR3 is TGTGCCAGCAGCCAACTCCGGGACTACCTCCGCCCGGGCAATGAGCAGTTCTTC. Translation gives CASSQLRDYLRPGNEQFF.

This clonotype was observed at least ten times. The chain has TRBV12-3 or TRBV12-4 and TRBJ2-1, with 9 bases that match TRBD2. The trim removed 6 bases at V and 5 bases at J, leaving 11 bases unmatched. The length of the CDR3 is 16 residues. Here the CDR3 reads CASRSSIAGDHNEQFF. The CDR3 DNA is TGTGCCAGCAGATCCTCGATAGCGGGAGATCACAATGAGCAGTTCTTC.

V and J are TRBV27 and TRBJ2-7, with a tentative D call TRBD2 (7 bases). The germline gives CDR1 MNHEY, CDR2 SMNVEV (reference sequence). The CDR3 loop spans 15 amino acids. Deletions cut 6 bases from V and 3 bases from J, with 18 bases between. CDR3 region: CASSLGGGGIYEQYF. The CDR3 nucleotides read TGTGCCAGCAGCTTGGGAGGGGGAGGCATCTACGAGCAGTACTTC.

This clonotype was detected a few times. The CDR3 loop reads CASSQDWTGRETQYF. For the CDR3, the DNA is TGTGCCAGCAGCCAAGATTGGACAGGTCGAGAGACCCAGTACTTC. V usage is TRBV3-1 and J usage is TRBJ2-5; TRBD1 matches at 7 bases. Germline V gene lookup returns CDR1 LGHDT and CDR2 YNNKEL (reference sequence). After removal of 0 bases from V and 4 bases from J, the junction contained 5 bases not matched to a gene. The CDR3 has 15 amino acids.

In regard to this clonotype: No conserved phenylalanine or tryptophan ends this CDR3, so it is likely a read error. V gene TRBV3-1 combines with J gene TRBJ2-2; D is unclear. With 5 bases removed from V and 8 bases from J, the gap between germline ends came to 9 bases. Looked up from germline, CDR1 is LGHDT and CDR2 is YNNKEL (reference sequence). This CDR3 is 12 amino acids long. The CDR3 nucleotides read TGTGCCAGCAGCAAGGACGAGGGGGAGCTGTTTGTT. Translation: CASSKDEGELFV.

The sample holds many counts of this clonotype. This CDR3 reads CASSFGGANVLTF. In DNA, the CDR3 is TGTGCCAGCAGTTTCGGTGGGGCCAACGTCCTGACTTTC. The chain couples TRBV12-3 or TRBV12-4 to TRBJ2-6; D gene unclear. The CDR3 is made up of 13 amino acids. V lost 3 bases and J lost 3, with 3 bases in between.

This clonotype came up many times. The CDR3 region has the DNA TGTGCCAGCAGTTTGGCGCCAAAATACGAGCAGTACTTC. Protein product: CASSLAPKYEQYF. The J gene is TRBJ2-7, the V gene TRBV28; no clear D gene. CDR1 is MDHEN and CDR2 is SYDVKM in the germline V gene. CDR3 size: 13 residues. Trimming removed 3 bases at V and 4 bases at J, with 10 bases between.

For this clonotype: Mismatch with germline at one junction end may stem from a read error. The CDR3 DNA reads TGCGCCAGCAGCTCGGGACAGGGGGGAAATGAGCAGTTATTC. Amino acids: CASSSGQGGNEQLF. The chain employs TRBV9 and TRBJ2-1; 11 bases are a match to TRBD1. The CDR3 sequence is 14 residues long. Germline V gene lookup returns CDR1 SGDLS and CDR2 YYNGEE. The whole variable domain, remainder taken from reference TRBV9 and TRBJ2-1, is DSGVTQTPKHLITATGQRVTLRCSPRSGDLSVYWYQQSLDQGLQFLIQYYNGEERAKGNILERFSAQQFPDLHSELNLSSLELGDSALYFCASSSGQGGNEQLFGPGTRLTVL.

The rearrangement uses TRBV19 and TRBJ2-4; 7 nucleotides match TRBD1. The CDR3 has 15 residues. Losses at the gene ends were 4 bases for V and 1 base for J; bases not matched to a gene: 4. CDR1 and CDR2 (germline): LNHDA, SQIVND (reference sequence). In DNA form, the CDR3 reads TGTGCCAGTAGTAACCTACAGGGGGCCAAAAACATTCAGTACTTC. Amino acid sequence: CASSNLQGAKNIQYF.